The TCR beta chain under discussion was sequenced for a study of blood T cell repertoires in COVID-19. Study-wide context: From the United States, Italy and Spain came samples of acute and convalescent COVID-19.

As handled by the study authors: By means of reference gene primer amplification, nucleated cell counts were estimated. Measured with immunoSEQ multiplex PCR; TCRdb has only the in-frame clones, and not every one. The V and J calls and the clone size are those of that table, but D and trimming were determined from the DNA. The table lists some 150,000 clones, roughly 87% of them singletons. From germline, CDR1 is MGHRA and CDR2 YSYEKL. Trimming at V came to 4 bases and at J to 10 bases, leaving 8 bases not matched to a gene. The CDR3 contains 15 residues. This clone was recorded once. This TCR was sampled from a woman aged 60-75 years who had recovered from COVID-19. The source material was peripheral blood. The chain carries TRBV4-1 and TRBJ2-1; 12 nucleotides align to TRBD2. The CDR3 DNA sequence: TGCGCCAGCAGCCCGACTAGCGGGGGCACGGGGGAGCAGTTCTTC. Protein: CASSPTSGGTGEQFF.